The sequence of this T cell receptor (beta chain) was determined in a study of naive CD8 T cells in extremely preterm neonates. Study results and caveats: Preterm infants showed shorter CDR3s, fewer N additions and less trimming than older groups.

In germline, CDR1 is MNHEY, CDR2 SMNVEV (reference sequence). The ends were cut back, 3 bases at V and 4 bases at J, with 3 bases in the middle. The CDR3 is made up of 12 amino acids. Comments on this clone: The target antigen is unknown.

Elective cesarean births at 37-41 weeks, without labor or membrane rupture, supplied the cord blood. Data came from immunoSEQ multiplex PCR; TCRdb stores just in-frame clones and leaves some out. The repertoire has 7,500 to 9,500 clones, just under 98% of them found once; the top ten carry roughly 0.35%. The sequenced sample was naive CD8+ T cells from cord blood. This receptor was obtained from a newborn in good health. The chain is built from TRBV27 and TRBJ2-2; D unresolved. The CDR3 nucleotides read TGTGCCAGCAGTTTGAGCACCGGGGAGCTGTTTTTT. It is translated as CASSLSTGELFF.